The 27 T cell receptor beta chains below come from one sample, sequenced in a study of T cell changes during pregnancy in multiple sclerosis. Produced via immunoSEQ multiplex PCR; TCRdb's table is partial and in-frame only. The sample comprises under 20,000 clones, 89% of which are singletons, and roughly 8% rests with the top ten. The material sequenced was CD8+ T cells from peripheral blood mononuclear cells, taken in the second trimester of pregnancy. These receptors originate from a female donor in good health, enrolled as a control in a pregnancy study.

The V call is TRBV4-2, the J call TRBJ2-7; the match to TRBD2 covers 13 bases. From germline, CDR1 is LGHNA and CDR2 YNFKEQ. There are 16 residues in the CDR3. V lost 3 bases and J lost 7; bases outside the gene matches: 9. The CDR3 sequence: CASSQETSGGAGEQYF. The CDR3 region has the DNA TGTGCCAGCAGCCAGGAAACTAGCGGGGGGGCCGGTGAGCAGTACTTC.

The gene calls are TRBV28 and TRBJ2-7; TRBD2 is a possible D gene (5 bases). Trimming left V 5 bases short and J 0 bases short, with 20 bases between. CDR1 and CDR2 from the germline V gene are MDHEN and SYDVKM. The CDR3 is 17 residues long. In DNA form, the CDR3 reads TGTGCCAGCAGTCCCTGGCATTCTGTAGCGAGCTCCTACGAGCAGTACTTC. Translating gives CASSPWHSVASSYEQYF.

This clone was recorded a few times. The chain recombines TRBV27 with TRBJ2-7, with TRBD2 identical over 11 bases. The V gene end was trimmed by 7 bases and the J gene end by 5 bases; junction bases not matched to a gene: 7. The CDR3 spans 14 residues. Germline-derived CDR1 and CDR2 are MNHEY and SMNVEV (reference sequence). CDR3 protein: CASTITSGSHEQYF. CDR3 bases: TGTGCCAGCACTATAACTAGCGGGAGCCACGAGCAGTACTTC.

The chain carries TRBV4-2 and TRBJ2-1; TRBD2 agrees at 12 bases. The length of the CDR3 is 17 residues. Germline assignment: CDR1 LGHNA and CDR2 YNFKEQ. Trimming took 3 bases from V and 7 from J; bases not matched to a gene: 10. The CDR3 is CASSQADSSGGANEQFF. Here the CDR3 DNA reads TGTGCCAGCAGCCAGGCCGATTCTAGCGGGGGGGCAAATGAGCAGTTCTTC.

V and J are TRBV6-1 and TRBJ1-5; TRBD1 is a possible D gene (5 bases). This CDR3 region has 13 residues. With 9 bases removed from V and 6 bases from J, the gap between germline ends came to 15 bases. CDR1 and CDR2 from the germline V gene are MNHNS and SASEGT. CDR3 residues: CASVTGVSQPQHF. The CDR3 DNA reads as TGTGCCAGTGTTACGGGGGTTTCTCAGCCCCAGCATTTT.

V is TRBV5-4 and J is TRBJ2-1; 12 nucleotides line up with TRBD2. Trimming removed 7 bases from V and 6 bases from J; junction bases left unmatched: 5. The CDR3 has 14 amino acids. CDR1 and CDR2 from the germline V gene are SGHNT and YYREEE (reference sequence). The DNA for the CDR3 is TGTGCCAGCCACGGACTAGCGGGATCCAATGAGCAGTTCTTC. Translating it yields CASHGLAGSNEQFF.

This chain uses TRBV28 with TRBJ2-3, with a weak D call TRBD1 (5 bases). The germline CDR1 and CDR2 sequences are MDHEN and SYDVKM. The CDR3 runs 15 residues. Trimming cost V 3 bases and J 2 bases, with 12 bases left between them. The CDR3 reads CASSLAGQVTDTQYF. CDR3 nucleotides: TGTGCCAGCAGTTTGGCAGGGCAAGTCACAGATACGCAGTATTTT.

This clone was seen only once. The CDR3 sequence: CATSREAGRSDEQFF. The CDR3 DNA is TGTGCCACCAGCAGAGAGGCAGGGCGGTCGGATGAGCAGTTCTTC. This chain connects TRBV15 to TRBJ2-1; tentative D call: TRBD1 (5 bases). This CDR3 is built from 15 residues. The V and J ends lost 0 bases and 8 bases respectively, with 14 bases between them. CDR1 is LNHNV and CDR2 is YYDKDF in the germline V gene (reference sequence).

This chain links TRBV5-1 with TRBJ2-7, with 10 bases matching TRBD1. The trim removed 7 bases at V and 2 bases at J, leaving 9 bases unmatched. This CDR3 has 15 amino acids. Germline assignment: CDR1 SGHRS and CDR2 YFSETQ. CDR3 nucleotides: TGCGCCAGCGGGGGACAGGGGAAAACAACCTACGAGCAGTACTTC. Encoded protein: CASGGQGKTTYEQYF.

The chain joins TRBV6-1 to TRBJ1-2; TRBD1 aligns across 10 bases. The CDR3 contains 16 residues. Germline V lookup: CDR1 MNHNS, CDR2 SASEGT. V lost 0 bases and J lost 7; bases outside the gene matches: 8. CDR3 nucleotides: TGTGCCAGCAGTGAAGCGGCGGGACAGGGGATGGGTGGCTACACCTTC. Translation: CASSEAAGQGMGGYTF.

CDR3 region: CSAEGLQQFF. The CDR3 coding sequence is TGCAGTGCGGAGGGACTGCAGCAGTTCTTC. V gene TRBV20-1 combines with J gene TRBJ2-1, with D maybe TRBD2 (6 bases). Germline V gives CDR1 DFQATT, CDR2 SNEGSKA (reference sequence). V was clipped by 6 bases and J by 11 bases, with 11 bases between them. The CDR3 runs to 10 residues.

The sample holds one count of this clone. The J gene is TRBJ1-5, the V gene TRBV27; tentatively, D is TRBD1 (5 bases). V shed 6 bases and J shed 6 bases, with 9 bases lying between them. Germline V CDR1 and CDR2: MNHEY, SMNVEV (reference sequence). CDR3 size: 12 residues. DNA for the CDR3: TGTGCCAGCAGCTCTCAGGGTCAGCCCCAGCATTTT. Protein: CASSSQGQPQHF.

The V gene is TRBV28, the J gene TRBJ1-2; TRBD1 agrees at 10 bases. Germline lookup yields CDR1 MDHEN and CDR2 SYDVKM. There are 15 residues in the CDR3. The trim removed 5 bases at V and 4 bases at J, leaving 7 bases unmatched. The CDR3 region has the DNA TGTGCCAGCAGTGCTGGACAGGGGGGGAGCTATGGCTACACCTTC. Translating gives CASSAGQGGSYGYTF.

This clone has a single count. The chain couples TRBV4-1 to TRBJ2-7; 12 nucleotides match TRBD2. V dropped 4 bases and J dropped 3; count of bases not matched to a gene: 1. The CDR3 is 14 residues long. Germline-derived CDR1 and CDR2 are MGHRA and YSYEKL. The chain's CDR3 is CASSPGLAGYEQYF. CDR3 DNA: TGCGCCAGCAGCCCGGGACTAGCGGGCTACGAGCAGTACTTC.

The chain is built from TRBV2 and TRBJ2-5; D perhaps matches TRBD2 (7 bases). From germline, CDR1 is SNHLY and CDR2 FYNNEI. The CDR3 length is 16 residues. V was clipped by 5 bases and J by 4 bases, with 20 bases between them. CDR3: CASSLVAGLGGETQYF. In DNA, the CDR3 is TGTGCCAGCAGTCTAGTTGCCGGACTAGGGGGAGAGACCCAGTACTTC.

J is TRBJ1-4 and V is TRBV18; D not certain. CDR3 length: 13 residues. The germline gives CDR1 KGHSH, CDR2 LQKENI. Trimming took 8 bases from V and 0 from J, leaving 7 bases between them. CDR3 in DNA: TGTGCCAGCACGGGAGCAACTAATGAAAAACTGTTTTTT. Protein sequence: CASTGATNEKLFF.

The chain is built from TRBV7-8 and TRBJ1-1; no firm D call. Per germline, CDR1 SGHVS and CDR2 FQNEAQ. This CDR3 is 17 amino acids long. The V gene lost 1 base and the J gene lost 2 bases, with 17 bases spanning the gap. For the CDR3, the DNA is TGTGCCAGCAGCTTAGGGGGTACCGGGAGGCAAAACACTGAAGCTTTCTTT. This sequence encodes CASSLGGTGRQNTEAFF.

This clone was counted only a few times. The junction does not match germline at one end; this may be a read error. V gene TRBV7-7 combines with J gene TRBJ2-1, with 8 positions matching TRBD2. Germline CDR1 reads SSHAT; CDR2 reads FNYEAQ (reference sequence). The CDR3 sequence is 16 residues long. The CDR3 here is CASSLGGGGPGDEQFF. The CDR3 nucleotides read TGTGCTAGCAGCTTAGGTGGCGGGGGGCCGGGGGATGAGCAGTTCTTC.

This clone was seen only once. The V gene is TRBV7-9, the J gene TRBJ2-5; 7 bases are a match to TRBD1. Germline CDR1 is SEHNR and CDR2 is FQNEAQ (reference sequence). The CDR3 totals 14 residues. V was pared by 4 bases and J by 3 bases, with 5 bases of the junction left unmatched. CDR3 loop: CASSSGTEKETQYF. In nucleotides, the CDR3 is TGTGCCAGCAGCTCCGGGACAGAAAAAGAGACCCAGTACTTC.

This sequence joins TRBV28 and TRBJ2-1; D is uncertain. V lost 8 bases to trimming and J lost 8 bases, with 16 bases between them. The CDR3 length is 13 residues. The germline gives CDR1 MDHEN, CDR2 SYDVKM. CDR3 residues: CASGGKYSDEQFF. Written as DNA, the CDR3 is TGTGCCAGCGGCGGAAAATATTCGGATGAGCAGTTCTTC.

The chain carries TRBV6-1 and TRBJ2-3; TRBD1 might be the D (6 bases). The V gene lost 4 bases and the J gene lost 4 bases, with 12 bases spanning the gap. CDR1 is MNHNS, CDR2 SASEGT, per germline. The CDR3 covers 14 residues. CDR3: CASSALQGPDTQYF. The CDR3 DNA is TGTGCCAGCAGTGCCCTACAGGGACCAGATACGCAGTATTTT.

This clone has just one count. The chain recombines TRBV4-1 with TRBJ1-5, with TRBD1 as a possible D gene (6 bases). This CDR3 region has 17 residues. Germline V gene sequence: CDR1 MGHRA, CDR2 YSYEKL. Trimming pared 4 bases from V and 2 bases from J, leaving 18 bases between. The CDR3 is CASSPMPGGGGNQPQHF. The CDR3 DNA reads TGCGCCAGCAGCCCCATGCCGGGGGGCGGTGGCAATCAGCCCCAGCATTTT.

In DNA form, the CDR3 reads TGTGCCAGCAGTTTCCACCTCCGGACAGCAACCTACGAGCAGTACTTC. This codes for CASSFHLRTATYEQYF. The V and J genes are TRBV28 and TRBJ2-7, with D perhaps matching TRBD1 (6 bases). Germline values: CDR1 MDHEN, CDR2 SYDVKM. V lost 3 bases and J lost 2, with 17 bases in between. The CDR3 consists of 16 residues.

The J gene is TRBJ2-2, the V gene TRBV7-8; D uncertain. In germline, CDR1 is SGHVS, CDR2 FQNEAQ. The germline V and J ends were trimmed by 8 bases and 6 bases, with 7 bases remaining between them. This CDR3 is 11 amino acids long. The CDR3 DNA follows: TGTGCCAGCGCGCCCCCCGGGGAGCTGTTTTTT. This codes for CASAPPGELFF.

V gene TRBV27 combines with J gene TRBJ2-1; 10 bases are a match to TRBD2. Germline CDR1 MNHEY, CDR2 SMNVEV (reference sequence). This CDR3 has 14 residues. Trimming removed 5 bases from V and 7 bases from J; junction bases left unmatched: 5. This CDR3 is CASSGAGGGNEQFF. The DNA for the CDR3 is TGTGCCAGCAGTGGAGCGGGAGGGGGAAATGAGCAGTTCTTC.

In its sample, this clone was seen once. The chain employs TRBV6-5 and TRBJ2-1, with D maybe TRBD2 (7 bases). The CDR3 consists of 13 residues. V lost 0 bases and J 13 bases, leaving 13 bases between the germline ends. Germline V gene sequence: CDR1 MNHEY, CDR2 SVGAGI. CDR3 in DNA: TGTGCCAGCAGTTACTCGGGGGGGCCTGAACAGTTCTTC. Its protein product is CASSYSGGPEQFF.

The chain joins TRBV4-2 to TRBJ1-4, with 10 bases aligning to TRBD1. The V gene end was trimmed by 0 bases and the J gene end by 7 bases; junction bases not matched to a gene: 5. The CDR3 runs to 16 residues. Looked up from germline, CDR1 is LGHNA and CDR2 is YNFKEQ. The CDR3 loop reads CASSQDLGTGVEKLFF. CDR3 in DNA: TGTGCCAGCAGCCAAGATCTGGGGACAGGGGTTGAAAAACTGTTTTTT.